This T cell receptor (beta chain) came from a study of blood T cell repertoires in COVID-19 (dated by TCRdb to about 2020). Background for the entire study: Samples from collaborators originated in the United States, Italy and Spain and spanned both the acute and convalescent phases of COVID-19. The repertoires were released in a freely available public database intended as a resource for research on the immune response to SARS-CoV-2. Where available, HLA class I and class II types were obtained from metadata supplied by the sample provider rather than from assay-based typing. Nearly every sample came with metadata listing a de-identified subject ID, COVID-19 status, age in years and sex. Deeply sampled blood TCRbeta repertoires from subjects exposed to, actively infected with, or recovered from COVID-19 were included in the dataset. The prospective study material was composed of cDNA or gDNA derived from T cells, B-cell-depleted T cells, or PBMCs. The samples were drawn from two sources: the first 160 participants of the ongoing ImmuneRACE study, and about 1,300 subjects contributed by 6 global collaborators.

Unmatched junction bases come to 2, with V trimmed by 2 bases and J by 0 bases. The CDR3 contains 15 residues, cysteine and phenylalanine counted. CDR3 DNA only is kept here, 45 bases in frame from base 1. Looking up the germline V gene yields CDR1 SGHDT and CDR2 YYEEEE. Whole blood was collected in K2EDTA tubes by collaborating institutions according to the institutions' own protocols. For TCRbeta analysis, collaborators shipped samples in one of three forms: frozen whole blood, isolated PBMCs, or DNA extracted from either of those sample types. Worth noting for this clone: Its antigen is still unknown. Base qualities are not provided; no much larger clone lies one nucleotide away.

The immunoSEQ Assay, a bias-controlled multiplex PCR, was used to amplify TCRbeta CDR3 regions from genomic DNA. The original pipeline was this. Nucleated cell counts per sample were estimated from amplification of reference gene primers within the assay. To quantify the absolute abundance of each unique TCRbeta CDR3 rearrangement, sequence reads were collapsed and filtered. For each sample, productive Simpson clonality was calculated as the square root of Simpson's diversity index across productive rearrangements. TCRdb mirrors the immuneACCESS table, restricted to in-frame sequences. Some clones are absent from its copies; in checked studies, under half trace to an unresolved V gene, and the reason for the others is unknown. That table supplies the V and J calls and clone size; D and trimming were determined from the DNA. Across this sample there are 20,000 to 30,000 clones, with about 92% seen only once. Almost 8% of the sample lies in the top ten.

Overall study results and their limits: Clinical and demographic metadata were provided uncurated, with the amount varying by source and participant.

Sequenced sample: peripheral blood. This TCR came from a human donor in a cohort sampled during active COVID-19. The chain joins TRBV5-6 to TRBJ2-3; the central 8 bases match TRBD2. The sequenced DNA: TGTGCCAGCAGCTTTGCGGGGGGAAGCACAGATACGCAGTATTTT. This is translated as CASSFAGGSTDTQYF.